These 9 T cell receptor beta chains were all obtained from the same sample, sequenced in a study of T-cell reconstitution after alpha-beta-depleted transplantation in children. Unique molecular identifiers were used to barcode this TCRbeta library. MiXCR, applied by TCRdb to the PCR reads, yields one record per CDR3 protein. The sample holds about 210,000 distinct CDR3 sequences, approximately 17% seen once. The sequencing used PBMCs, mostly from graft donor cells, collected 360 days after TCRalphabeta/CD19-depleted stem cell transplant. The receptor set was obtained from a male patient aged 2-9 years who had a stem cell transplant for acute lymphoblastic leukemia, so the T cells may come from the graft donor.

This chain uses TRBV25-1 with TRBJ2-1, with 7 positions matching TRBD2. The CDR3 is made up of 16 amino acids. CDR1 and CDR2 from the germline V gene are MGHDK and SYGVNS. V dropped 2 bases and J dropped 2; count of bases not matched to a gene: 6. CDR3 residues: CASSEEALAAYNEQFF. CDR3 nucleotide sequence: TGTGCCAGCAGTGAAGAGGCCCTAGCGGCCTACAATGAGCAGTTCTTC.

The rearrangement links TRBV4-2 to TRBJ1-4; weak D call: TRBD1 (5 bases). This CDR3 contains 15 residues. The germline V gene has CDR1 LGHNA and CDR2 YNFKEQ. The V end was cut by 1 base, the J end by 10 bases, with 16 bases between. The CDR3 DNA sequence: TGTGCCAGCAGCCAAGCCTTCCTGACAGTCGGAAAACTGTTTTTT. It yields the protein CASSQAFLTVGKLFF.

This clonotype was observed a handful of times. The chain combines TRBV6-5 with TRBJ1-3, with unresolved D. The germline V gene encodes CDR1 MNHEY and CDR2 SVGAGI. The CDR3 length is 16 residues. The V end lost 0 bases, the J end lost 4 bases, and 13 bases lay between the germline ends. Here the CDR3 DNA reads TGTGCCAGCAGTTACTCGAATCCCAGGAAAGGAAACACCATATATTTT. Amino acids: CASSYSNPRKGNTIYF.

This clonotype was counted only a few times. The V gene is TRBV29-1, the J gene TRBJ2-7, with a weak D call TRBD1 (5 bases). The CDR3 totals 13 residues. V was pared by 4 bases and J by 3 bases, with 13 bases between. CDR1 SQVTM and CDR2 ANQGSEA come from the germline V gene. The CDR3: CSVAVGPNYEQYF. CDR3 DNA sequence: TGCAGCGTTGCCGTGGGGCCCAACTACGAGCAGTACTTC.

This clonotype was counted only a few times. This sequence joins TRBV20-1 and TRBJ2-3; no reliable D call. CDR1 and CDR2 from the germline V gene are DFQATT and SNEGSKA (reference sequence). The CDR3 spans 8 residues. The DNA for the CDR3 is TGCAGCTTGGATACGCAGTATTTT. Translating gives CSLDTQYF.

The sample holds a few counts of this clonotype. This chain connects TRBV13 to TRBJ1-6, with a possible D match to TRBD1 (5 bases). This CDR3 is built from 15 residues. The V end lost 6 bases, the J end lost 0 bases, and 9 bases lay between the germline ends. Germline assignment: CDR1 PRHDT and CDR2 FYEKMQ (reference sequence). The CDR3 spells CASSQGNSYNSPLHF. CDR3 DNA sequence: TGTGCCAGCAGTCAGGGAAACTCCTATAATTCACCCCTCCACTTT.

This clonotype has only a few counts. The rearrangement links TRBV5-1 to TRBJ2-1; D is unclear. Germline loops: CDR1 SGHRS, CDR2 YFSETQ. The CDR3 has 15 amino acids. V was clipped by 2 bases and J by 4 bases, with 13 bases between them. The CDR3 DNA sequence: TGCGCCAGCAGCTTAAGGCTAGATTTGTACAATGAGCAGTTCTTC. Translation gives CASSLRLDLYNEQFF.

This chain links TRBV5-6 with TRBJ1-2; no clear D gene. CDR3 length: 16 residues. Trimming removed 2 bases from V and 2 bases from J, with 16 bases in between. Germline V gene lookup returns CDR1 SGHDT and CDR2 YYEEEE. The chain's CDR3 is CASSLGFLEWNYGYTF. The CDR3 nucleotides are TGTGCCAGCAGCTTAGGGTTTTTGGAATGGAACTATGGCTACACCTTC.

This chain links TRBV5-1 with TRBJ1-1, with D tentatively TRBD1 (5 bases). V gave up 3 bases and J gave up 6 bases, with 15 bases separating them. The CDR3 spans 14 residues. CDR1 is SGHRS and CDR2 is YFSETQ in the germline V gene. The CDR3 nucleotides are TGCGCCAGCAGCTCAAGAGGGACCAGCGCTGAAGCTTTCTTT. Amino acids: CASSSRGTSAEAFF.